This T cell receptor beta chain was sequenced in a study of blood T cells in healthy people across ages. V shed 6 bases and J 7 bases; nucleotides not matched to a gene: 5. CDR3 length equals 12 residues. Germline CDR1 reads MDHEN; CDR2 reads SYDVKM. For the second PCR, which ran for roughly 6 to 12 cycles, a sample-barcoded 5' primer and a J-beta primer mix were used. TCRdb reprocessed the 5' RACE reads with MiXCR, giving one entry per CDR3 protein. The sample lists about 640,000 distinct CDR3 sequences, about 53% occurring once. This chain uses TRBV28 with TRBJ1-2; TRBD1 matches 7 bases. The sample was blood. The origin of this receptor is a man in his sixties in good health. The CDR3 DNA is TGTGCCAGCAGGGGCTCAGGGGGTGGCTACACCTTC. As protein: CASRGSGGGYTF.